Listed below are T cell receptor beta chains from one sample, sequenced in a study of cytomegalovirus exposure and HLA in healthy donors. Profiling relied on immunoSEQ multiplex PCR, and the TCRdb table lists in-frame clones only, not all of them. The sample has approximately 200,000 clones; the top ten hold roughly 0.74%. Sequencing was performed on PBMCs. The receptors derive from a boy aged 5 to 17 in good health and CMV-seronegative. CDR3s include the opening cysteine and the closing phenylalanine or tryptophan. The order of the fields is CDR3 protein, J gene, V gene.

cdr3_aa: CASSRGNGGRNEQFF
j_call: TRBJ2-1
v_call: TRBV5-1

cdr3_aa: CASSPGQGDEQYF
j_call: TRBJ2-7
v_call: TRBV7-6

cdr3_aa: CASRDRGGTEAFF
j_call: TRBJ1-1
v_call: TRBV6-1

cdr3_aa: CASSLSRGQGNTGELFF
j_call: TRBJ2-2
v_call: TRBV27

cdr3_aa: CSVEDPGQGAQGYTF
j_call: TRBJ1-2
v_call: TRBV29-1

cdr3_aa: CASSGQLDSLHF
j_call: TRBJ1-6
v_call: TRBV7-9

cdr3_aa: CASSYSRTGYGYTF
j_call: TRBJ1-2
v_call: TRBV6-5

cdr3_aa: CASSLTGDYGYTF
j_call: TRBJ1-2
v_call: TRBV27

cdr3_aa: CASSRRGVNTEAFF
j_call: TRBJ1-1
v_call: TRBV2

cdr3_aa: CAYHRTGIYEQYF
j_call: TRBJ2-7
v_call: TRBV30

cdr3_aa: CASSWGQGAFF
j_call: TRBJ1-1
v_call: TRBV6-1

cdr3_aa: CASSLGTPRGTEAFF
j_call: TRBJ1-1
v_call: TRBV5-5

cdr3_aa: CASSLALPSGGLQRGEQFF
j_call: TRBJ2-1
v_call: TRBV5-4

cdr3_aa: CASSATGGTEAFF
j_call: TRBJ1-1
v_call: TRBV9

cdr3_aa: CASTSQGREKLFF
j_call: TRBJ1-4
v_call: TRBV28

cdr3_aa: CASSVGGQENSPLHF
j_call: TRBJ1-6
v_call: TRBV9

cdr3_aa: CASSQDSASLGGEKLFF
j_call: TRBJ1-4
v_call: TRBV14

cdr3_aa: CASITTGGPTDTQYF
j_call: TRBJ2-3
v_call: TRBV7-9

cdr3_aa: CASSYSISGSNGYTF
j_call: TRBJ1-2
v_call: TRBV6-5

cdr3_aa: CASSFVGGSRQETQYF
j_call: TRBJ2-5
v_call: TRBV27

cdr3_aa: CASSLTPGGRYEQYF
j_call: TRBJ2-7
v_call: TRBV7-3

cdr3_aa: CASNSPSGAVGANVLTF
j_call: TRBJ2-6
v_call: TRBV2

cdr3_aa: CASSAPGQGRPQHF
j_call: TRBJ1-5
v_call: TRBV11-2

cdr3_aa: CASSQAAGGGSGGALETQYF
j_call: TRBJ2-5
v_call: TRBV4-3

cdr3_aa: CAWSPTGGLYYGYTF
j_call: TRBJ1-2
v_call: TRBV30

cdr3_aa: CASIGGYNEQFF
j_call: TRBJ2-1
v_call: TRBV28

cdr3_aa: CASSPIRSDTEAFF
j_call: TRBJ1-1
v_call: TRBV18

cdr3_aa: CASSESRDRQFF
j_call: TRBJ2-1
v_call: TRBV6-1

cdr3_aa: CASSQDPGVPNYGYTF
j_call: TRBJ1-2
v_call: TRBV4-1

cdr3_aa: CASSQDLLYGYTF
j_call: TRBJ1-2
v_call: TRBV14

cdr3_aa: CASSLQMNTEAFF
j_call: TRBJ1-1
v_call: TRBV5-1

cdr3_aa: CASSPDRGHSTEAFF
j_call: TRBJ1-1
v_call: TRBV7-9

cdr3_aa: CASSEPPGLDSYGYTF
j_call: TRBJ1-2
v_call: TRBV6-1

cdr3_aa: CASSSLSSGPAYEQYF
j_call: NA
v_call: TRBV7-2

cdr3_aa: CASSEQGSWTEAFF
j_call: TRBJ1-1
v_call: TRBV27

cdr3_aa: CASSKGLNTEAFF
j_call: TRBJ1-1
v_call: TRBV6-6